These 14 T cell receptor beta chains were sequenced from one sample in a study of Tregs in tolerant kidney transplant recipients (dated by TCRdb to the late 2010s). The protocol used for the library was the immunoSEQ multiplex PCR assay. TCRdb re-hosts the immuneACCESS table, in-frame sequences only. Its copies lack some clones; in the studies checked, an unresolved V gene accounts for under half of them, and the cause for the rest is not known. For this sample, the table gives 48,000 or so clones. The ten largest clones take up about 0.85% of the sample. Interpreted using the paper, the time point label stands for: blood sample drawn before combined kidney and bone marrow transplant. The material sequenced was CD4+ T cells from blood, taken before the transplant. Source of these receptors: a human donor who received a combined kidney and bone marrow transplant.

Of note for this clone: The CDR3 extends 3 residues past the end of the read, so its final part is completed from the germline J gene. This chain links TRBV2 with TRBJ2-5; TRBD2 matches at 7 bases. The V gene's germline CDR1 is SNHLY and CDR2 FYNNEI. The V gene end was trimmed by 10 bases and the J gene end by 2 bases; junction bases not matched to a gene: 10. There are 14 residues in the CDR3. The CDR3 bases that were read are TGTGCCATGCCCCGCCCAGCGGGGCAAGAGACC. It encodes CAMPRPAGQET. The entire CDR3 is CAMPRPAGQETQYF.

Turning to this clone: The read comes to an end 3 residues before the CDR3 does, leaving the germline J gene to fill in the end. The chain couples TRBV7-2 to TRBJ2-7, with TRBD1 identical over 7 bases. V was pared by 2 bases and J by 3 bases, with 7 bases of the junction left unmatched. Looked up from germline, CDR1 is SGHTA and CDR2 is FQGNSA. CDR3 length: 15 residues. CDR3 residues: CASSLYGQVGYEQYF. The CDR3 bases that were read are TGTGCCAGCAGCTTATACGGACAGGTGGGCTACGAG.

For this clone: The read ends 3 residues shy of where the CDR3 ends; the end is completed using the germline J gene. The V and J genes are TRBV6-1 and TRBJ2-3; 13 nucleotides match TRBD2. Germline values: CDR1 MNHNS, CDR2 SASEGT. With V trimmed by 3 bases and J by 6 bases, 3 bases remained unmatched. This CDR3 region has 15 residues. CDR3 sequence: CASSDGLAGVDTQYF. The CDR3 bases that were read are TGTGCCAGCAGTGATGGACTAGCGGGAGTGGATACG.

About this clone itself: The CDR3 end is not reached by the read, which stops 3 residues before it; the germline J gene fills it in. This chain links TRBV20-1 with TRBJ2-7, with TRBD1 as a possible D gene (5 bases). Germline loops: CDR1 DFQATT, CDR2 SNEGSKA (reference sequence). This CDR3 comprises 17 residues. Between the trimmed V and J ends, which lost 0 bases and 2 bases, there was a span of 20 bases. The CDR3 bases that were read are TGCAGTGCTAGAGATGATGCGCGAGACAGTTTTACCTACGAG. This translates into CSARDDARDSFTYE. The CDR3 in full is CSARDDARDSFTYEQYF.

About this clone: The CDR3 end falls 3 residues outside the read, so it is completed with the germline J gene. The chain recombines TRBV18 with TRBJ2-1; D not resolved. The CDR3 consists of 16 residues. Germline-derived CDR1 and CDR2 are KGHSH and LQKENI. V was trimmed by 2 bases and J by 2 bases, leaving 13 bases between them. The sequenced part of the CDR3 DNA is TGTGCCAGCTCACCAGGAAATAGCCTTACCTACAATGAG. Its translation: CASSPGNSLTYNE. The whole CDR3 region reads CASSPGNSLTYNEQFF.

Concerning this clone itself: The read halts 3 residues ahead of the CDR3 end, with the missing end drawn from the germline J gene. The V call is TRBV20-1, the J call TRBJ2-1, with 15 positions matching TRBD2. Germline V gene lookup returns CDR1 DFQATT and CDR2 SNEGSKA (reference sequence). The CDR3 sequence is 17 residues long. J gave up 7 bases and V 2 bases, and 9 bases lay outside the gene matches. CDR3 DNA (partial): TGCAGTGCTAGACGCGCCGGGACTAGCGGGAGGTCTAATGAG. This gives the protein CSARRAGTSGRSNE. In full, the CDR3 reads CSARRAGTSGRSNEQFF.

To note about this clone: Sequencing ends 3 residues short of the CDR3 end; the germline J gene provides the rest. This chain links TRBV30 with TRBJ2-1; a possible D gene is TRBD2 (6 bases). CDR1 is GTSNPN and CDR2 is SVGIG in the germline V gene (reference sequence). V was shortened by 1 base and J by 8 bases, with 15 bases between the two germline ends. The CDR3 loop spans 14 amino acids. The CDR3 here is CAWSGGALMYEQFF. CDR3 bases read: TGTGCCTGGAGTGGCGGGGCTCTTATGTATGAG.

The CDR3 here is CAWSVRAGGSTSTDTQYF. The DNA read from the CDR3 is TGTGCCTGGAGTGTACGAGCGGGAGGGTCGACTAGCACAGATACG. The chain links TRBV30 to TRBJ2-3, with TRBD2 identical over 10 bases. The read finishes 3 residues shy of the CDR3 end, and the germline J gene is used to complete it. Trimming at V came to 0 bases and at J to 0 bases, leaving 9 bases not matched to a gene. The CDR3 is made up of 18 amino acids. The germline V gene has CDR1 GTSNPN and CDR2 SVGIG (reference sequence). Based on the CDR3 plus reference TRBV30 and TRBJ2-3, the full variable domain is SQTIHQWPATLVQPVGSPLSLECTVEGTSNPNLYWYRQAAGRGLQLLFYSVGIGQISSEVPQNLSASRPQDRQFILSSKKLLLSDSGFYLCAWSVRAGGSTSTDTQYFGPGTRLTVL.

With regard to this clone: The CDR3 goes on 3 residues after the read ends, and that part is filled in from the germline J gene. The V and J genes are TRBV7-2 and TRBJ2-5; perhaps TRBD1 as D (5 bases). The CDR3 consists of 15 residues. Trimming pared 3 bases from V and 4 bases from J, leaving 15 bases between. Germline CDR1 SGHTA, CDR2 FQGNSA. CDR3 DNA (partial): TGTGCCAGCAGCTTTAACTCAGGGCTGGGAGAGACC. Amino acid sequence: CASSFNSGLGET. The entire CDR3 protein is CASSFNSGLGETQYF.

The sequenced part of the CDR3 DNA is TGTGCCATCAGTGAGGTTCAGGGGGCAACTGAA. This sequence encodes CAISEVQGATE. The full CDR3 sequence reads CAISEVQGATEAFF. The chain joins TRBV10-3 to TRBJ1-1; TRBD1 matches at 8 bases. The read finishes 3 residues shy of the CDR3 end, and the germline J gene is used to complete it. Germline assignment: CDR1 ENHRY and CDR2 SYGVKD. The ends lost 2 bases at V and 5 bases at J; junction bases unmatched: 4. The CDR3 covers 14 residues.

Notes on this clone: The CDR3 extends 3 residues past the end of the read, so its final part is completed from the germline J gene. The J gene is TRBJ2-1, the V gene TRBV18; 14 nucleotides line up with TRBD2. The CDR3 has 16 residues. The junction had 6 bases not matched to a gene; V was cut back by 2 bases and J by 9 bases. Germline V gene data show CDR1 as KGHSH and CDR2 as LQKENI. Partial CDR3 DNA: TGTGCCAGCTCACCAATGGGACTAGCGGGAGCGAGTGAG. Its protein product is CASSPMGLAGASE. The CDR3 in full is CASSPMGLAGASEQFF. The full variable domain, completed using reference TRBV18 and TRBJ2-1, is NAGVMQNPRHLVRRRGQEARLRCSPMKGHSHVYWYRQLPEEGLKFMVYLQKENIIDESGMPKERFSAEFPKEGPSILRIQQVVRGDSAAYFCASSPMGLAGASEQFFGPGTRLTVL.

Note on this clone: The CDR3 extends 3 residues past the end of the read, so its final part is completed from the germline J gene. The chain links TRBV7-6 to TRBJ2-7, with a weak D call TRBD1 (5 bases). This CDR3 comprises 14 residues. CDR1 and CDR2 from the germline V gene are SGHVS and FNYEAQ. V gave up 5 bases and J gave up 0 bases, with 11 bases separating them. The CDR3 region is CASSASRVSYEQYF. The sequenced CDR3 bases are TGTGCCAGCAGCGCCTCCAGGGTCTCCTACGAG.

CDR3 sequence reads: CASSLRQGEETQYF. Partial CDR3 DNA: TGTGCCAGCAGCTTAAGGCAGGGAGAAGAGACC. The chain joins TRBV7-3 to TRBJ2-5; D assignment may be TRBD1 or TRBD2 (5 bases each). Sequencing ends 3 residues short of the CDR3 end; the germline J gene provides the rest. The CDR3 is 14 residues long. The V gene's germline CDR1 is SGHTA and CDR2 FQGTGA. V was trimmed by 1 base and J by 3 bases, leaving 9 bases between them.

As to this clone: Sequencing ends 3 residues short of the CDR3 end; the germline J gene provides the rest. The chain combines TRBV10-3 with TRBJ1-3, with a possible D match to TRBD1 (6 bases). CDR3 length: 15 residues. The ends were cut back, 6 bases at V and 2 bases at J, with 14 bases in the middle. Germline V gives CDR1 ENHRY, CDR2 SYGVKD. The sequenced CDR3 bases are TGTGCCATCAGACCCCCCGGGACAACTGGAAACACC. This sequence encodes CAIRPPGTTGNT. In full, the CDR3 is CAIRPPGTTGNTIYF.